What follows are 10 T cell receptor delta chains derived from one specimen sequenced in a study of γδ T cells in repeated Plasmodium falciparum infection. TCRdb called clones from the multiplex PCR reads again using CATT. The sample carries roughly 93,000 delta-chain clones, over 0.9% recorded once. Gammadelta T cells were flow-sorted from PBMC into Vgamma9/Vdelta2+ and Vdelta2-negative populations for bulk analysis. The sample taken for sequencing was gamma-delta T cells from blood. These receptors came from a pool of human donors (malaria-infected and uninfected, not separated).

Only a few counts were recorded for this clone. The protein held in TCRdb is that of a much larger clone and does not match this DNA's translation at residue 5, likely because of a read error; the protein shown is translated from the DNA. The CDR3 here is CALGILGDAKLIF. CDR3 nucleotides: TGTGCTCTTGGGATACTGGGGGACGCTAAACTCATCTTT. The V and J genes are TRDV1 and TRDJ1; 9 positions match TRDD3. The trim removed 5 bases at V and 7 bases at J, leaving 5 bases unmatched. CDR1 and CDR2 (germline): TSWWSYY, QGS. The CDR3 totals 13 residues.

This clone was seen a handful of times. A far larger clone is only one base removed, so a read error is likely. Other DNA sequences within the sample encode an identical CDR3. The gene calls are TRDV2 and TRDJ1; possibly TRDD3 for D (5 bases). The CDR3 has 23 residues. Germline lookup yields CDR1 GEAIGNYY and CDR2 EKD. Between the trimmed V and J ends, which lost 4 bases and 0 bases, there was a span of 38 bases. Here the CDR3 reads CACDTVGHGGDWNHKEYTDKLIF. The CDR3, as DNA: TGTGCCTGTGATACCGTTGGCCACGGCGGGGACTGGAACCATAAGGAGTACACCGATAAACTCATCTTT.

This clone has just a few counts. For this DNA, TCRdb reports the protein of a much larger clone, which diverges at residue 8, most likely from a read error; the protein presented here is translated directly from the DNA. The chain uses TRDV1 and TRDJ1, with TRDD3 matching 11 bases. TCRdb is silent on the J gene; assignment here came from matching the DNA to germline. J was trimmed by 0 bases and V by 1 base; bases with no gene match: 28. The CDR3 covers 25 residues. The germline CDR1 and CDR2 sequences are TSWWSYY and QGS. This chain's CDR3 is CALGERSVRYPIVGDTFGYTDKLIF. As DNA, the CDR3 is TGTGCTCTTGGGGAACGAAGTGTCAGGTACCCCATTGTGGGGGATACGTTCGGGTACACCGATAAACTCATCTTT.

This clone was observed at least ten times. V gene TRDV1 combines with J gene TRDJ1; D possibly corresponds to TRDD3 (6 bases). The CDR3 length is 19 residues. Deletions cut 2 bases from V and 1 base from J, with 23 bases between. Germline V gives CDR1 TSWWSYY, CDR2 QGS. The CDR3 DNA reads as TGTGCTCTTGGGGAAAAAAGAATGGGGGCCTTCGGCTTCACCGATAAACTCATCTTT. Its protein product is CALGEKRMGAFGFTDKLIF.

Of note for this clone: A read error is the likely source, as a far larger clone sits one nucleotide away. At the DNA level, this CDR3 is encoded by other sequences in the same sample as well. The chain combines TRDV1 with TRDJ1; 7 nucleotides align to TRDD3. The CDR3 contains 19 residues. Trimming at V came to 2 bases and at J to 1 base, leaving 16 bases not matched to a gene. Germline values: CDR1 TSWWSYY, CDR2 QGS. The CDR3 protein is CALGEIQGVWGTSTDKLIF. CDR3 bases: TGTGCTCTTGGGGAAATCCAAGGGGTATGGGGGACGTCCACCGATAAACTCATCTTT.

This clone turned up a few times. TCRdb records a much larger clone's protein for this DNA, with a difference at residue 15 that likely arises from a read error; the protein given is the translation of the DNA. The J gene is TRDJ1, the V gene TRDV3; possibly TRDD3 for D (5 bases). The germline V gene has CDR1 TVYSNPD and CDR2 GDNSRS (reference sequence). The CDR3 sequence is 19 residues long. In DNA form, the CDR3 reads TGTGCCATACGTGCTCATTCTGAATTGTGCGAAAGTGCCACCTATAAACTCATCTTT. Its protein product is CAIRAHSELCESATYKLIF.

Comment on this clone: A far larger clone lies a single base away; this is likely a read error. Additional DNA sequences in this sample encode the identical CDR3. This rearrangement joins TRDV1 to TRDJ1; a weak D match, TRDD3 (6 bases). The J gene, absent from TCRdb, was called here by matching the DNA to germline. The CDR3 length is 24 residues. Trimming cost V 0 bases and J 8 bases, with 43 bases left between them. Germline V lookup: CDR1 TSWWSYY, CDR2 QGS. CDR3 sequence reads: CALGELRGINLLPPIGGGGTKLIF. The CDR3 nucleotides are TGTGCTCTTGGGGAACTCCGTGGGATCAATTTACTCCCCCCAATCGGTGGTGGGGGCACAAAACTCATCTTT.

This clone was seen a few times. For this DNA, TCRdb reports the protein of a much larger clone, which diverges at residue 14, most likely from a read error; the protein presented here is translated directly from the DNA. This chain links TRDV1 with TRDJ1; D may be TRDD3 (5 bases). This CDR3 contains 16 residues. Germline CDR1 and CDR2: TSWWSYY and QGS. CDR3 in amino acids: CALGEYRPGYTDKHIF. DNA for the CDR3: TGTGCTCTAGGGGAATACCGTCCTGGGTACACCGATAAACACATCTTT.

Notes on this clone: TCRdb's listed protein matches a much larger clone and diverges from this DNA's translation at residue 3, likely through a read error; the protein shown comes from the DNA. The chain is built from TRDV1 and TRDJ1, with a possible D match to TRDD3 (5 bases). TCRdb records no J gene; here it was assigned by comparing the DNA to germline. This CDR3 is built from 12 residues. Germline V lookup: CDR1 TSWWSYY, CDR2 QGS. This CDR3 reads CAFGERGHKLIF. The CDR3, as DNA: TGTGCTTTTGGGGAACGGGGCCACAAACTCATCTTT.

Note on this clone: TCRdb lists the protein of a much larger clone for this DNA, which differs at residue 20, so this is likely a read error; the protein given here is translated from the DNA itself. J is TRDJ1 and V is TRDV1; D might be TRDD2 (5 bases). Germline values: CDR1 TSWWSYY, CDR2 QGS. The length of the CDR3 is 22 residues. The DNA of the CDR3 is TGTGCTCTTGGGGAACCTTACTACGTGGGTCCCATCCCTACGCCATACACCGATAAACCCATCTTT. As protein: CALGEPYYVGPIPTPYTDKPIF.